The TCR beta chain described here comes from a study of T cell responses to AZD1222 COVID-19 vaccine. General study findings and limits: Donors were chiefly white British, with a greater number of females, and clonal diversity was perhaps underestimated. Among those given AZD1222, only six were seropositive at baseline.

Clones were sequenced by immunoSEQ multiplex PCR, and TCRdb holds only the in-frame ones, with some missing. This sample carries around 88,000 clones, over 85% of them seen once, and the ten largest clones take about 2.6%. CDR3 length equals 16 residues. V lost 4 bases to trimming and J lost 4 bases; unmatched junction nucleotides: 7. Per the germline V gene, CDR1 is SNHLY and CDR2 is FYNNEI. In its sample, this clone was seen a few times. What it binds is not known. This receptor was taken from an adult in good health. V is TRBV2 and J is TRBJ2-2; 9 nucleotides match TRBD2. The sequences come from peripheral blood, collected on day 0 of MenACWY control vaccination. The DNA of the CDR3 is TGTGCCAGCAGTGCGTCGCTAGCGGGGTTCACCGGGGAGCTGTTTTTT. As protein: CASSASLAGFTGELFF.